These T cell receptor beta chains were read from a single sample in a study of blood T cell repertoires in COVID-19. This table comes from immunoSEQ multiplex PCR, and its TCRdb copy is limited to in-frame clones, with some not included. The table includes over 60,000 clones, roughly 92% detected once. Sequenced sample: peripheral blood. The receptor set was obtained from a human donor in a cohort sampled during active COVID-19. The CDR3 runs from the conserved cysteine through the conserved F or W. D genes are given only for firm matches. The size entry is marked missing in some rows and otherwise reads once, few, many or a size class.

>NA|TRBV12-3/TRBV12-4|TRBD1|TRBJ1-2
TGTGCCAGCAGTTTTTCAGGGGGCCGTGGCTACACCTTC
CASSFSGGRGYTF
>NA|TRBV10-3|TRBD1|TRBJ1-6
TGTGCCATCAGTGAGCCGGACAGGGGCAATTCACCCCTCCACTTT
CAISEPDRGNSPLHF
>NA|TRBV29-1|TRBD1|TRBJ1-1
TGCAGCGTCGAGGGTCTGGGACAGCCGAACACTGAAGCTTTCTTT
CSVEGLGQPNTEAFF
>NA|TRBV5-4|TRBD2|TRBJ2-1
TGTGCCAGCAGCTTGGCTAGGACTAGCGGGAGTAATGAGCAGTTCTTC
CASSLARTSGSNEQFF
>NA|TRBV18|TRBD1|TRBJ1-6
TGTGCCAGCTCCCAGGACAGGGGAAGATTGCGGGATTATAATTCACCCCTCCACTTT
CASSQDRGRLRDYNSPLHF
>few|TRBV12-3/TRBV12-4|NA|TRBJ1-2
TGTGCCAGCAGCTCCGGGAGCACGTGGGGCTACACCTTC
CASSSGSTWGYTF
>NA|TRBV2|TRBD2|TRBJ2-5
TGTGCCAGCAGTTTCGGACTAGCGGAAGAGACCCAGTACTTC
CASSFGLAEETQYF
>NA|TRBV27|TRBD1|TRBJ2-1
TGTGCCAGCAGACTTAATCCGGGACAGGGCTACAATGAGCAGTTCTTC
CASRLNPGQGYNEQFF
>NA|TRBV7-9|TRBD2|TRBJ2-5
TGTGCCAGCAGCCCAGGCGAGCGCGGGAGCAACCAAGAGACCCAGTACTTC
CASSPGERGSNQETQYF
>NA|TRBV4-1|TRBD1|TRBJ1-4
TGCGCCAGCAGCCAAGGGCAGGGGGCTGATGAAAAACTGTTTTTT
CASSQGQGADEKLFF
>NA|TRBV6-6|TRBD1|TRBJ1-5
TGTGCCAGCAGTTACTCGACAGGGGGCAATCAGCCCCAGCATTTT
CASSYSTGGNQPQHF
>NA|TRBV27|TRBD2|TRBJ2-1
TGTGCCAGCAGTTCGTCCAGACTAGCGGCCATTAGGGGCTCCTACAATGAGCAGTTCTTC
CASSSSRLAAIRGSYNEQFF
>NA|TRBV18|NA|TRBJ2-7
TGTGCCAGCTCACCGGGGGCGGCCTACGAGCAGTACTTC
CASSPGAAYEQYF
>NA|TRBV6-5|TRBD1|TRBJ1-5
TGTGCCAGCAGACAGGGGACGGGCTCAAATCAGCCCCAGCATTTT
CASRQGTGSNQPQHF
>NA|TRBV18|NA|TRBJ2-7
TGTGCCAGCTCCCCACTAGGCAGGGAAGACTACGAGCAGTACTTC
CASSPLGREDYEQYF
>NA|TRBV9|TRBD2|TRBJ2-2
TGTGCCAGCAGCGTAGGAGTAGCGGGGGGGCCTACCGGGGAGCTGTTTTTT
CASSVGVAGGPTGELFF
>NA|TRBV19|NA|TRBJ1-3
TGTGCCAGTAACCCGGGAAACTCTGGAAACACCATATATTTT
CASNPGNSGNTIYF
>NA|TRBV11-3|NA|TRBJ2-2
TGTGCCAGCAGCTCCCATACCGGGGAGCTGTTTTTT
CASSSHTGELFF
>NA|TRBV5-6|TRBD1|TRBJ1-2
TGTGCCAGCAGATTGGTGACAGGGTTTGGCTACACCTTC
CASRLVTGFGYTF
>once|TRBV5-6|TRBD1|TRBJ1-1
TGTGCCAGCAAACTCGGACAGGGTGAAGCTTTCTTT
CASKLGQGEAFF
>NA|TRBV10-3|NA|TRBJ2-5
TGTGCCATCACCGAAGGGCCAATTGGGGGCCTTTGGAAGACCCAGTACTTC
CAITEGPIGGLWKTQYF
>NA|TRBV27|TRBD1|TRBJ2-2
TGTGCCAGCAGGGGTAAAGGGACAGGGAACACCGGGGAGCTGTTTTTT
CASRGKGTGNTGELFF
>NA|TRBV7-9|TRBD1|TRBJ1-2
TGTGCCAGCAGCCTAAAGACAGGGGGCCTCAGCGGCTACACCTTC
CASSLKTGGLSGYTF
>NA|TRBV5-1|TRBD1|TRBJ1-6
TGCGCCAGCAGCGGCGGACAGGGTGACTCACCCCTCCACTTT
CASSGGQGDSPLHF
>NA|TRBV5-4|TRBD2|TRBJ2-7
TGTGCCAGCAGCGCCGCCCCGGGACTAGCTAACGACGAGCAGTACTTC
CASSAAPGLANDEQYF
>NA|TRBV7-8|TRBD1|TRBJ2-7
TGTGCCAGCAGCGCGGACAGGGTCTCCTACGAGCAGTACTTC
CASSADRVSYEQYF
>NA|TRBV6-5|NA|TRBJ1-5
TGTGCCAGCAGGGGGAGTTGGGGGGACAATCAGCCCCAGCATTTT
CASRGSWGDNQPQHF
>NA|TRBV2|NA|TRBJ1-1
TGTGCCAGCAAGGTCCTGCGGACTGAAGCTTTCTTT
CASKVLRTEAFF
>NA|TRBV27|TRBD1|TRBJ2-7
TGTGCCAGCAGTTTACGCCCGGGACAGGGGTACGAGCAGTACTTC
CASSLRPGQGYEQYF
>NA|TRBV11-2|NA|TRBJ2-1
TGTGCCAGCAGCCACACTAGTTCCTCCTACAATGAGCAGTTCTTC
CASSHTSSSYNEQFF
>NA|TRBV20-1|NA|TRBJ1-1
TGCAGTGCTACTGAGCAGGGCAACACTGAAGCTTTCTTT
CSATEQGNTEAFF
>NA|TRBV4-3|NA|TRBJ2-7
TGCGCCAGCAGCCAGACTACCGCCTACGAGCAGTACTTC
CASSQTTAYEQYF
>NA|TRBV7-2|TRBD1|TRBJ1-2
TGTGCCAGCAGCCTCCTGACAGGGGCCCTCTCTAACTATGGCTACACCTTC
CASSLLTGALSNYGYTF
>NA|TRBV24-1|NA|TRBJ2-7
TGTGCCACCTCAGACAGCTCTAGGGCCTACGAGCAGTACTTC
CATSDSSRAYEQYF
>NA|TRBV30|NA|TRBJ2-5
TGTGCCTGGAGTGTATTGAGCAGTCCGAGGGCCCAGTACTTC
CAWSVLSSPRAQYF
>once|TRBV27|NA|TRBJ2-7
TGTGCCAGCAGCCTTACCCGAACTTCCTACGAGCAGTACTTC
CASSLTRTSYEQYF
>NA|TRBV7-8|NA|TRBJ1-2
TGTGCCAGCAGTCCATTCGGGGCCGGGACTCGGGGCTACACCTTC
CASSPFGAGTRGYTF
>NA|TRBV19|NA|TRBJ1-1
TGTGCCAGTAGTCCCCGGGGGGTGGGAACTGAAGCTTTCTTT
CASSPRGVGTEAFF
>NA|TRBV3-1/TRBV3-2|NA|TRBJ1-5
TGTGCCAGCAGCCAAGGGACAGCATATAGCAATCAGCCCCAGCATTTT
CASSQGTAYSNQPQHF
>NA|TRBV7-6|NA|TRBJ2-7
TGTGCCAGCAGCTTAGGAGGGGGGGGCTCCTACGAGCAGTACTTC
CASSLGGGGSYEQYF
>NA|TRBV9|NA|TRBJ1-1
TGTGCCAGCAGCGTAATGTGGCAAACTGAAGCTTTCTTT
CASSVMWQTEAFF
>NA|TRBV14|NA|TRBJ2-6
TGTGCCAGCAGCCAAGCCGTTCCTGGGGCCAACGTCCTGACTTTC
CASSQAVPGANVLTF
>NA|TRBV5-1|NA|TRBJ1-3
TGCGCCAGCAGCTTGGGCAGTGGAAACACCATATATTTT
CASSLGSGNTIYF
>NA|TRBV7-9|TRBD1|TRBJ1-2
TGTGCCAGCAGCTTCAACCGGGACAGGGTCGTCGGCTACACCTTC
CASSFNRDRVVGYTF